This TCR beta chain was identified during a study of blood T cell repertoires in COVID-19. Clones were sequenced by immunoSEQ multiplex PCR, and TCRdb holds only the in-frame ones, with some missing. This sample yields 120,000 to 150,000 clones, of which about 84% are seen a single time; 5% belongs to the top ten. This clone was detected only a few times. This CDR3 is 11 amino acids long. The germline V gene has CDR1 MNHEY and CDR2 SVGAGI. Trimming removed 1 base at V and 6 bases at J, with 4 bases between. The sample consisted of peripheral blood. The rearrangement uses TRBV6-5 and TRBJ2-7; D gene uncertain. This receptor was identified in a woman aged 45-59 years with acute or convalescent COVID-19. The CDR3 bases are TGTGCCAGCAGTTACTGGGCCGAGCAGTACTTC. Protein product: CASSYWAEQYF.